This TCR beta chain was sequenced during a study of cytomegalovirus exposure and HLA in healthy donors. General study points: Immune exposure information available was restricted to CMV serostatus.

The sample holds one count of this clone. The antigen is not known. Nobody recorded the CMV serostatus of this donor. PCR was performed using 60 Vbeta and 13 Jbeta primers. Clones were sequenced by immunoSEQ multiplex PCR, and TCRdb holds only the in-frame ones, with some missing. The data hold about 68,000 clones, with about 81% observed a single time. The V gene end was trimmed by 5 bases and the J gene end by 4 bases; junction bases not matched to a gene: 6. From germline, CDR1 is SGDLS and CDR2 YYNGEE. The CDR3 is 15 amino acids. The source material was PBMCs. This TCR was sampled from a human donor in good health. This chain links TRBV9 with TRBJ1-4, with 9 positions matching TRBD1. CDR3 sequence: CASSRSTGGNEKLFF. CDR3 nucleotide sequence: TGTGCCAGCAGTAGATCGACAGGGGGTAATGAAAAACTGTTTTTT.